These T cell receptor beta chains were read from a single sample in a study of T cell responses to AZD1222 COVID-19 vaccine. Measured with immunoSEQ multiplex PCR; TCRdb has only the in-frame clones, and not every one. The table includes 150,000 to 200,000 clones, around 90% detected once. This sample comprised peripheral blood, obtained on day 0 of AZD1222 vaccination. The receptor set was obtained from an adult in good health. Both conserved end residues are part of each CDR3. The order of the fields is D gene, V gene, clone size, J gene, CDR3 DNA, CDR3 protein. D genes are given only for firm matches. Expanded clones are given a class, and other clones once, few, many or no size at all.

d_gene: TRBD1
v_gene: TRBV10-3
abundance: NA
j_gene: TRBJ1-5
CDR3nt: TGTGCCACAAACCCCGGGACAGGGGGTTCTAATCAGCCCCAGCATTTT
CDR3aa: CATNPGTGGSNQPQHF

d_gene: NA
v_gene: TRBV28
abundance: NA
j_gene: TRBJ2-5
CDR3nt: TGTGCCAGCAGTTTATGGGGGCAGGGATTGGTTCCGGGGGAGACCCAGTACTTC
CDR3aa: CASSLWGQGLVPGETQYF

d_gene: NA
v_gene: TRBV5-6
abundance: NA
j_gene: TRBJ1-2
CDR3nt: TGTGCCCTGATTAGACCGGGAGCTAACTATGGCTACACCTTC
CDR3aa: CALIRPGANYGYTF

d_gene: TRBD1
v_gene: TRBV30
abundance: NA
j_gene: TRBJ2-7
CDR3nt: TGTGCCTGGAGTGAGGGGGCAGCCCGACTTGGTTTC
CDR3aa: CAWSEGAARLGF

d_gene: NA
v_gene: TRBV28
abundance: NA
j_gene: TRBJ2-3
CDR3nt: TGTGCCAGCAGCACTACAGGGGAGGGGCCCACAGATACGCAGTATTTT
CDR3aa: CASSTTGEGPTDTQYF

d_gene: NA
v_gene: TRBV2
abundance: NA
j_gene: TRBJ1-1
CDR3nt: TGTGCCAGTTCGGGATATGGGACTGAAGCTTTCTTT
CDR3aa: CASSGYGTEAFF

d_gene: TRBD1
v_gene: TRBV6-1
abundance: NA
j_gene: TRBJ1-2
CDR3nt: TGTGCCAGCAGGCTCCGGGACAGGGTCTATGGCTACACCTTC
CDR3aa: CASRLRDRVYGYTF

d_gene: TRBD1
v_gene: TRBV5-4
abundance: NA
j_gene: TRBJ2-6
CDR3nt: TGTGCCAGCAGCCCTCCGGGACAGTACTCTGGGGCCAACGTCCTGACTTTC
CDR3aa: CASSPPGQYSGANVLTF

d_gene: TRBD2
v_gene: TRBV18
abundance: many
j_gene: TRBJ2-1
CDR3nt: TGTGCCAGCTCATCCTACGGAGGAGCGGGAGATGAGCAGTTCTTC
CDR3aa: CASSSYGGAGDEQFF

d_gene: NA
v_gene: TRBV25-1
abundance: few
j_gene: TRBJ2-3
CDR3nt: TGTGCCAGCAGTGATGATTGGTTGGGTCTCACAGATACGCAGTATTTT
CDR3aa: CASSDDWLGLTDTQYF

d_gene: NA
v_gene: TRBV27
abundance: once
j_gene: TRBJ2-2
CDR3nt: TGTGCCAGCGGTTTTCGGGGACAACTCACCGGGGAGCTGTTTTTT
CDR3aa: CASGFRGQLTGELFF

d_gene: TRBD2
v_gene: TRBV19
abundance: NA
j_gene: TRBJ2-1
CDR3nt: TGTGCCAGTAGTACCGGACTAGCGGGAGTAATCGATGAGCAGTTCTTC
CDR3aa: CASSTGLAGVIDEQFF

d_gene: NA
v_gene: TRBV28
abundance: NA
j_gene: TRBJ1-2
CDR3nt: TGTGCCAGCAGCCCGCGCGGGGGGCTCAGCTATGGCTACACCTTC
CDR3aa: CASSPRGGLSYGYTF

d_gene: NA
v_gene: TRBV5-6
abundance: once
j_gene: TRBJ2-2
CDR3nt: TGTGCCAGCAGCTGGGTCACTAGTCGGGAGCTGTTTTTT
CDR3aa: CASSWVTSRELFF

d_gene: NA
v_gene: TRBV11-2
abundance: NA
j_gene: TRBJ1-4
CDR3nt: TGTGCCAGCAGCTTCGGACAGCCTAATGAAAAACTGTTTTTT
CDR3aa: CASSFGQPNEKLFF

d_gene: NA
v_gene: TRBV27
abundance: NA
j_gene: TRBJ2-7
CDR3nt: TGTGCCAGCAGTTTAAAGAGGAGGGAGAGGTCCTACGAGCAGTACTTC
CDR3aa: CASSLKRRERSYEQYF

d_gene: NA
v_gene: TRBV27
abundance: NA
j_gene: TRBJ2-2
CDR3nt: TGTGCCAGCAGTTCGGGACGGGGGATGAACACCGGGGAGCTGTTTTTT
CDR3aa: CASSSGRGMNTGELFF

d_gene: NA
v_gene: TRBV7-8
abundance: once
j_gene: TRBJ1-5
CDR3nt: TGTGCCAGCAGCTTAGAGGGAGGCAATCAGCCCCAGCATTTT
CDR3aa: CASSLEGGNQPQHF

d_gene: TRBD2
v_gene: TRBV12-5
abundance: NA
j_gene: TRBJ2-5
CDR3nt: TGTGCTAGTGGTTTGGTCCCTACTATTAGTAGCGGGGTACCAGAGACCCAGTACTTC
CDR3aa: CASGLVPTISSGVPETQYF